These 17 T cell receptor beta chains were sequenced from one sample in a study of cytomegalovirus exposure and HLA in healthy donors. Use of 60 Vbeta and 13 Jbeta primers characterized the PCR. The assay was immunoSEQ multiplex PCR, and TCRdb's table has in-frame clones only and misses some. This table holds about 100,000 clones, around 80% found once. Sequences were obtained from PBMCs. The receptors originated from a woman between 50 and 59 years old in good health and CMV-seropositive.

The chain links TRBV10-2 to TRBJ1-5, with 8 bases lining up with TRBD1. Trimming removed 7 bases from V and 7 bases from J; junction bases left unmatched: 12. Germline V lookup: CDR1 WSHSY, CDR2 SAAADI. The CDR3 has 15 amino acids. This CDR3 is CASTRQGRLGQPQHF. The CDR3 DNA reads TGCGCCAGCACCCGACAGGGGCGCCTCGGACAGCCCCAGCATTTT.

In nucleotides, the CDR3 is TGTGCTAGTGGTTTGGTCCCACTCGGGGGGGTTCGGGCCTACGAGCAGTACTTC. Amino acids: CASGLVPLGGVRAYEQYF. The chain joins TRBV12-5 to TRBJ2-7, with 8 bases that match TRBD2. The J segment lost 2 bases and the V segment lost 0 bases, leaving 12 bases of the junction unmatched. This CDR3 region has 18 residues. Germline CDR1 LGHNT, CDR2 FRNRAP.

This clone was found a few times. The rearrangement uses TRBV18 and TRBJ1-1; no definite D call. The CDR3 runs to 15 residues. CDR1 KGHSH and CDR2 LQKENI come from the germline V gene. Trimming stripped 3 bases from V and 1 base from J, with 12 bases between. CDR3 coding DNA: TGTGCCAGCTCACCGCAAAGCCTAGAGAACACTGAAGCTTTCTTT. It encodes CASSPQSLENTEAFF.

This clone was found a few times. J is TRBJ1-5 and V is TRBV25-1; 7 bases match TRBD1. This CDR3 contains 15 residues. Germline trimming cut 0 bases from V and 9 bases from J; bases unmatched to any gene: 8. Per the germline V gene, CDR1 is MGHDK and CDR2 is SYGVNS. The CDR3 sequence: CASSEYGTADWPQHF. The CDR3 DNA reads as TGTGCCAGCAGTGAATACGGGACAGCCGATTGGCCCCAGCATTTT.

The chain recombines TRBV4-2 with TRBJ1-1; 8 positions agree with TRBD1. Germline CDR1 LGHNA, CDR2 YNFKEQ. V shed 1 base and J 5 bases; nucleotides not matched to a gene: 9. This CDR3 comprises 16 residues. The CDR3 DNA follows: TGTGCCAGCAGCCAAGGGGGCCAGGGGGCGCGAACTGAAGCTTTCTTT. Translation gives CASSQGGQGARTEAFF.

The chain employs TRBV7-9 and TRBJ2-1, with unresolved D. Trimming removed 2 bases from V and 4 bases from J, with 6 bases in between. The CDR3 sequence is 13 residues long. CDR1 is SEHNR and CDR2 is FQNEAQ in the germline V gene (reference sequence). The DNA of the CDR3 is TGTGCCAGCAGCTTAACGACTTACAATGAGCAGTTCTTC. This codes for CASSLTTYNEQFF.

This chain joins TRBV7-3 and TRBJ2-5; 7 nucleotides agree with TRBD2. The CDR3 covers 14 residues. Germline V lookup: CDR1 SGHTA, CDR2 FQGTGA. Trimming cost V 5 bases and J 0 bases; bases outside gene matches: 3. DNA of the CDR3: TGTGCCAGCAGCCTAAGCGGGAACCAAGAGACCCAGTACTTC. Encoded protein: CASSLSGNQETQYF.

This clone was counted a few times. V is TRBV2 and J is TRBJ2-7; possibly TRBD1 for D (5 bases). Germline values: CDR1 SNHLY, CDR2 FYNNEI. The germline V and J ends were trimmed by 7 bases and 2 bases, with 9 bases remaining between them. This CDR3 has 12 amino acids. This CDR3 reads CASKARAYEQYF. The CDR3 DNA sequence: TGTGCCAGCAAGGCCAGGGCCTACGAGCAGTACTTC.

This clone was observed a few times. This chain joins TRBV30 and TRBJ2-7; no reliable D call. The V gene lost 0 bases and the J gene lost 0 bases, with 6 bases spanning the gap. The CDR3 covers 13 residues. From germline, CDR1 is GTSNPN and CDR2 SVGIG (reference sequence). For the CDR3, the DNA is TGTGCCTGGAGTGTAACCAGCTCCTACGAGCAGTACTTC. This gives the protein CAWSVTSSYEQYF. Full variable domain (rest looked up from reference TRBV30 and TRBJ2-7): SQTIHQWPATLVQPVGSPLSLECTVEGTSNPNLYWYRQAAGRGLQLLFYSVGIGQISSEVPQNLSASRPQDRQFILSSKKLLLSDSGFYLCAWSVTSSYEQYFGPGTRLTVT.

V gene TRBV25-1 combines with J gene TRBJ2-2; TRBD1 aligns across 7 bases. The CDR3 runs to 18 residues. Unmatched junction bases numbered 8, after V lost 0 bases and J lost 1 base. Germline V gives CDR1 MGHDK, CDR2 SYGVNS. In nucleotides, the CDR3 is TGTGCCAGCAGTGAATATGAGAGGGCAGGGGGGAACACCGGGGAGCTGTTTTTT. Its translation is CASSEYERAGGNTGELFF. Full variable domain (rest looked up from reference TRBV25-1 and TRBJ2-2): EADIYQTPRYLVIGTGKKITLECSQTMGHDKMYWYQQDPGMELHLIHYSYGVNSTEKGDLSSESTVSRIRTEHFPLTLESARPSHTSQYLCASSEYERAGGNTGELFFGEGSRLTVL.

This chain joins TRBV7-9 and TRBJ1-1, with unresolved D. Trimming cost V 1 base and J 0 bases, with 6 bases left between them. CDR3 length equals 14 residues. Germline assignment: CDR1 SEHNR and CDR2 FQNEAQ (reference sequence). The CDR3 loop is CASSLGRMNTEAFF. Written as DNA, the CDR3 is TGTGCCAGCAGCTTAGGGCGGATGAACACTGAAGCTTTCTTT. The whole variable domain, remainder taken from reference TRBV7-9 and TRBJ1-1, is DTGVSQNPRHKITKRGQNVTFRCDPISEHNRLYWYRQTLGQGPEFLTYFQNEAQLEKSRLLSDRFSAERPKGSFSTLEIQRTEQGDSAMYLCASSLGRMNTEAFFGQGTRLTVV.

This chain links TRBV7-8 with TRBJ2-5; 8 nucleotides align to TRBD1. This CDR3 contains 15 residues. With V trimmed by 3 bases and J by 2 bases, 5 bases remained unmatched. Germline assignment: CDR1 SGHVS and CDR2 FQNEAQ. In DNA, the CDR3 is TGTGCCAGCAGCTTCATCGACAGGGGTCAAGAGACCCAGTACTTC. Translated: CASSFIDRGQETQYF.

The J gene is TRBJ1-2, the V gene TRBV6-6; no definite D call. Germline V lookup: CDR1 MNHNY, CDR2 SVGAGI (reference sequence). Trimming took off 6 bases at V and 7 bases at J, with 6 bases between the two ends. There are 10 residues in the CDR3. CDR3 nucleotides: TGTGCCAGCAGCGAGATTGGCTACACCTTC. Protein: CASSEIGYTF.

The V gene is TRBV7-3, the J gene TRBJ2-3; no clear D. CDR1 and CDR2 (germline): SGHTA, FQGTGA. The CDR3 spans 13 residues. V was clipped by 2 bases and J by 3 bases, with 6 bases between them. The CDR3 DNA reads as TGTGCCAGCAGCTTACTCGGGACAGATACGCAGTATTTT. It is translated as CASSLLGTDTQYF.

J is TRBJ2-2 and V is TRBV7-3; no reliable D call. Germline V gene lookup returns CDR1 SGHTA and CDR2 FQGTGA. Trimming stripped 0 bases from V and 1 base from J, with 12 bases between. The CDR3 has 17 residues. The CDR3 DNA follows: TGTGCCAGCAGCTTAACGCCCCGACTGGAGAACACCGGGGAGCTGTTTTTT. Translation: CASSLTPRLENTGELFF.

The chain combines TRBV14 with TRBJ2-1, with D hard to call. Germline V CDR1 and CDR2: SGHDN, FVKESK. The CDR3 has 15 residues. Trimming stripped 9 bases from V and 0 bases from J, with 15 bases between. The CDR3 DNA reads TGTGCCAGGAACTACGGGTTCAGCTCCTACAATGAGCAGTTCTTC. This codes for CARNYGFSSYNEQFF.

V is TRBV2 and J is TRBJ1-1; D gene unclear. Germline CDR1 SNHLY, CDR2 FYNNEI. There are 10 residues in the CDR3. V gave up 7 bases and J gave up 2 bases, with 2 bases separating them. CDR3 sequence (DNA): TGTGCCAGCACAAACACTGAAGCTTTCTTT. It specifies CASTNTEAFF.